The 24 T cell receptor beta chains below come from one sample, sequenced in a study of low-dose radiotherapy and immunotherapy resistance in tumors. Alpha- and beta-chain coverage of first-strand cDNA came from TRAV- and TRBV-specific primers. TCR amplification ran 15 to 25 PCR cycles using constant-region and V-primer adapter primers. Using its own MiXCR run on the reads, TCRdb lists one record per CDR3 protein. This sample has nearly 95,000 distinct CDR3 sequences, with under 9.5% found just once. The time point: before trial treatment. The source material was PBMCs, sampled before treatment. These receptors originate from a male donor with prostate cancer.

This clonotype was observed many times. The CDR3 here is CSARGVGSGRAVAGEQYF. In DNA, the CDR3 is TGCAGTGCTAGGGGTGTGGGTAGCGGGAGAGCTGTTGCGGGCGAGCAGTACTTC. This chain links TRBV20-1 with TRBJ2-7; 9 nucleotides match TRBD2. The CDR3 totals 18 residues. Trimming cost V 3 bases and J 6 bases; bases outside gene matches: 21. Germline assignment: CDR1 DFQATT and CDR2 SNEGSKA (reference sequence).

This clonotype was recorded at least ten times. J is TRBJ2-1 and V is TRBV20-1; D might be TRBD2 (5 bases). CDR3 length: 15 amino acids. Deletions cut 5 bases from V and 1 base from J, with 15 bases between. Germline-derived CDR1 and CDR2 are DFQATT and SNEGSKA (reference sequence). In DNA form, the CDR3 reads TGCAGTGCTCAACTGAGCGGACTTTCCTACAATGAGCAGTTCTTC. It encodes CSAQLSGLSYNEQFF.

Remarks on this clonotype: One base separates it from a far larger clone, so it is likely a read error. The chain carries TRBV2 and TRBJ2-1, with TRBD2 identical over 9 bases. V dropped 5 bases and J dropped 10; count of bases not matched to a gene: 12. CDR3 length equals 15 residues. Germline-derived CDR1 and CDR2 are SNHLY and FYNNEI. The CDR3 reads CASSSGSGRGYEQFF. CDR3 DNA: TGTGCCAGCAGTTCGGGTAGCGGGAGAGGCTACGAGCAGTTCTTC.

Details on this clonotype: It is unclear where the CDR3 begins or ends on the DNA, so no DNA is shown, and the CDR3 is as TCRdb lists it. The chain couples TRBV28 to TRBJ2-7; the D call TRBD1 from the table was never checked on the DNA. Germline lookup yields CDR1 MDHEN and CDR2 SYDVKM. The CDR3 is 12 amino acids long, termini counted. The CDR3 here is CASTVGTGNRYF.

Of note for this clonotype: A much larger clone lies a single base off, so this may be a read error. The gene calls are TRBV7-3 and TRBJ2-1; 9 bases are shared with TRBD1. The germline V gene has CDR1 SGHTA and CDR2 FQGTGA. The CDR3 runs to 14 residues. V shed 5 bases and J 10 bases; nucleotides not matched to a gene: 9. For the CDR3, the DNA is TGTGCCAGCAGCCCGCGGACAGGGGTATTAGAGCAGTTCTTC. It specifies CASSPRTGVLEQFF.

This clonotype appeared many times. The rearrangement uses TRBV4-3 and TRBJ1-4, with a weak D call TRBD1 (5 bases). The germline CDR1 and CDR2 sequences are LGHNA and YSLEER. Trimming took 0 bases from V and 7 from J, leaving 18 bases between them. The CDR3 loop spans 17 amino acids. The CDR3 region is CASSQEPPRDGGEKLFF. The CDR3 DNA is TGCGCCAGCAGCCAAGAGCCCCCACGGGATGGGGGTGAAAAACTGTTTTTT.

This clonotype was counted at least ten times. The J gene is TRBJ2-6, the V gene TRBV7-3; TRBD2 matches 10 bases. The germline gives CDR1 SGHTA, CDR2 FQGTGA. The ends lost 5 bases at V and 3 bases at J; junction bases unmatched: 7. The CDR3 is 17 amino acids. The CDR3 here is CASSLLAGASGANVLTF. The CDR3 coding sequence is TGTGCCAGCAGCCTTCTAGCGGGAGCCAGTGGGGCCAACGTCCTGACTTTC.

J is TRBJ2-7 and V is TRBV27; 9 nucleotides match TRBD1. Germline V lookup: CDR1 MNHEY, CDR2 SMNVEV (reference sequence). V lost 2 bases and J lost 6; bases outside the gene matches: 14. The CDR3 is made up of 17 amino acids. CDR3 sequence (DNA): TGTGCCAGCAGTTTAGGGGTGACAGGGGGGAACCGAGCCGAGCAGTACTTC. This gives the protein CASSLGVTGGNRAEQYF.

This clonotype was seen ten or more times. The chain employs TRBV5-1 and TRBJ2-3; D not certain. The CDR3 extends over 13 amino acids. V shed 6 bases and J shed 4 bases, with 12 bases lying between them. The germline V gene encodes CDR1 SGHRS and CDR2 YFSETQ. CDR3 nucleotide sequence: TGCGCCAGCACCCGAACCACCGCAGATACGCAGTATTTT. This encodes CASTRTTADTQYF.

Remarks on this clonotype: A much larger clone lies one base from this, so it may be a read error. The chain carries TRBV7-6 and TRBJ2-7; D possibly corresponds to TRBD1 (5 bases). The ends were cut back, 1 base at V and 7 bases at J, with 17 bases in the middle. The CDR3 is made up of 15 amino acids. The germline V gene encodes CDR1 SGHVS and CDR2 FNYEAQ. CDR3 region: CASSLGSWGYNEQYF. The CDR3 nucleotides read TGTGCCAGCAGCTTAGGTTCGTGGGGCTACAATGAGCAGTACTTC.

Details on this clonotype: A far more abundant clone sits one base away, making this likely a read error. J is TRBJ2-7 and V is TRBV7-2, with 11 nucleotides matching TRBD1. The CDR3 consists of 15 residues. Germline CDR1 is SGHTA and CDR2 is FQGNSA. CDR3 DNA sequence: TGTGTCGGTCGAAGAGCCGGGACAGGGGGGAACGAGCAGTACTTC. This translates into CVGRRAGTGGNEQYF.

Many counts were recorded for this clonotype. This chain joins TRBV20-1 and TRBJ2-5, with TRBD2 identical over 7 bases. Germline CDR1 is DFQATT and CDR2 is SNEGSKA (reference sequence). The CDR3 sequence is 15 residues long. V dropped 3 bases and J dropped 2; count of bases not matched to a gene: 9. The CDR3 loop reads CSASSPWREQETQYF. CDR3 sequence (DNA): TGCAGTGCTAGTTCCCCTTGGCGGGAGCAAGAGACCCAGTACTTC.

At least ten counts were recorded for this clonotype. The genes are TRBV5-6 and TRBJ2-7; 8 bases are shared with TRBD2. The CDR3 is made up of 16 amino acids. V shed 3 bases and J 6 bases; nucleotides not matched to a gene: 14. Germline values: CDR1 SGHDT, CDR2 YYEEEE. The chain's CDR3 is CASSSPVGRARGEQYF. The DNA of the CDR3 is TGTGCCAGCAGCTCACCCGTCGGGAGGGCTAGGGGCGAGCAGTACTTC. The full variable domain, rest sourced from reference TRBV5-6 and TRBJ2-7, is DAGVTQSPTHLIKTRGQQVTLRCSPKSGHDTVSWYQQALGQGPQFIFQYYEEEERQRGNFPDRFSGHQFPNYSSELNVNALLLGDSALYLCASSSPVGRARGEQYFGPGTRLTVT.

This clonotype was recorded at least ten times. This rearrangement joins TRBV6-6 to TRBJ2-7; 10 bases fit TRBD2. V dropped 10 bases and J dropped 4; count of bases not matched to a gene: 7. Germline CDR1 MNHNY, CDR2 SVGAGI (reference sequence). The CDR3 spans 13 residues. CDR3 nucleotides: TGTGCCACTCAGCGGGAGGGCCGTTACGAGCAGTACTTC. Protein sequence: CATQREGRYEQYF.

Many counts were recorded for this clonotype. The chain carries TRBV29-1 and TRBJ2-1; 9 bases match TRBD2. The V gene end was trimmed by 3 bases and the J gene end by 4 bases; junction bases not matched to a gene: 7. The germline gives CDR1 SQVTM, CDR2 ANQGSEA. The CDR3 is 15 residues long. The CDR3 spells CSVEELAGSYNEQFF. As DNA, the CDR3 is TGCAGCGTTGAGGAACTAGCGGGTTCGTACAATGAGCAGTTCTTC.

This clonotype was detected many times. The chain couples TRBV2 to TRBJ1-5; a possible D gene is TRBD1 (5 bases). Per germline, CDR1 SNHLY and CDR2 FYNNEI. This CDR3 has 13 amino acids. V shed 8 bases and J shed 6 bases, with 14 bases lying between them. CDR3 coding DNA: TGTGCCAGCGCCTTTGGGGGGGGTCAGCCCCAGCATTTT. Translation: CASAFGGGQPQHF.

This sequence joins TRBV27 and TRBJ2-1; the match to TRBD1 covers 8 bases. The CDR3 length is 13 residues. The trim removed 10 bases at V and 5 bases at J, leaving 7 bases unmatched. Germline V gene sequence: CDR1 MNHEY, CDR2 SMNVEV (reference sequence). The CDR3 nucleotides read TGTGCCACCCGGACAGGGTCCCACAATGAGCAGTTCTTC. Translated, it gives CATRTGSHNEQFF.

This clonotype was recorded at least ten times. The rearrangement uses TRBV28 and TRBJ2-7; the D gene is possibly TRBD2 (5 bases). The CDR3 spans 14 residues. Deletions cut 7 bases from V and 2 bases from J, with 15 bases between. CDR1 MDHEN and CDR2 SYDVKM come from the germline V gene. The chain's CDR3 is CASNGDGDTYEQYF. The CDR3 nucleotides are TGTGCCAGCAATGGAGACGGGGATACCTACGAGCAGTACTTC.

This clonotype has ten or more counts. This chain joins TRBV11-2 and TRBJ2-1; no definite D call. Deletions cut 0 bases from V and 9 bases from J, with 9 bases between. Germline lookup yields CDR1 SGHAT and CDR2 FQNNGV. The CDR3 spans 13 residues. The CDR3 nucleotides read TGTGCCAGCAGCTTAGAATGGCGTGGTGAGCAGTTCTTC. Its translation: CASSLEWRGEQFF.

This clonotype was seen at least ten times. J is TRBJ2-3 and V is TRBV5-1; 11 nucleotides agree with TRBD1. This CDR3 contains 14 residues. Germline V gene lookup returns CDR1 SGHRS and CDR2 YFSETQ. V shed 7 bases and J 5 bases; nucleotides not matched to a gene: 6. CDR3 DNA: TGCGCCAGCCGGCCGGACAGGGGGCTAGATACGCAGTATTTT. It translates to CASRPDRGLDTQYF.

This clonotype was observed at least ten times. The V and J genes are TRBV12-2 and TRBJ1-2; the DNA was not compared with TRBD1, the D call given in the table. TRBV12-2 is recorded as a pseudogene. This CDR3 spans 15 amino acids. The CDR3 sequence: CASRSRDSLNGGYTF. The CDR3 coding sequence is TGTGCAAGTCGCTCCAGGGACAGCTTAAACGGCGGCTACACCTTC.

Many counts were recorded for this clonotype. The V gene is TRBV4-1, the J gene TRBJ2-5, with 11 positions matching TRBD2. CDR1 and CDR2 from the germline V gene are MGHRA and YSYEKL. V was clipped by 5 bases and J by 1 base; unmatched bases: 6. The CDR3 length is 16 residues. CDR3 nucleotides: TGCGCCAGCAGCAGTAGCGGGAGGGGTACCCAAGAGACCCAGTACTTC. The encoded protein is CASSSSGRGTQETQYF.

This clonotype was counted at least ten times. This sequence joins TRBV2 and TRBJ2-3; D remains ambiguous. V was pared by 7 bases and J by 4 bases, with 6 bases between. Germline CDR1 SNHLY, CDR2 FYNNEI. The CDR3 is 11 amino acids. In DNA, the CDR3 is TGTGCCAGCACAAGCGCAGATACGCAGTATTTT. It specifies CASTSADTQYF.

In its sample, this clonotype was seen many times. V usage is TRBV5-1 and J usage is TRBJ2-5; tentative D call: TRBD2 (5 bases). V dropped 1 base and J dropped 1 base, with 20 bases sitting between them. This CDR3 has 18 amino acids. Germline V gene lookup returns CDR1 SGHRS and CDR2 YFSETQ. For the CDR3, the DNA is TGCGCCAGCAGCTTGATAGGTGGGTTAGGAGCGGCCCAAGAGACCCAGTACTTC. Protein sequence: CASSLIGGLGAAQETQYF.